A selection of T cell receptor beta chains follows, all from one sample in a study of T cell responses to AZD1222 COVID-19 vaccine. Measured with immunoSEQ multiplex PCR; TCRdb has only the in-frame clones, and not every one. The sample has more than 40,000 clones; 90% are singletons. Sequencing was performed on peripheral blood, taken 28 days after the second AZD1222 dose. These receptors were obtained from an adult who received the AZD1222 COVID-19 vaccine. Both conserved end residues are part of each CDR3. The order of the fields is J gene, V gene, clone size, D gene, CDR3 protein, CDR3 DNA. A D gene is named only where the DNA matches it firmly. Size is omitted from some rows. Given values are once, few, many or a class for expanded clones.

J gene: TRBJ2-2
V gene: TRBV6-6
clone size: .
D gene: .
CDR3 protein: CASRNPEGGETGELFF
CDR3 DNA: TGTGCCAGCAGGAACCCTGAGGGGGGCGAGACCGGGGAGCTGTTTTTT

J gene: TRBJ1-5
V gene: TRBV7-2
clone size: .
D gene: .
CDR3 protein: CASSNFNQPQHF
CDR3 DNA: TGTGCCAGCAGCAACTTTAATCAGCCCCAGCATTTT

J gene: TRBJ1-2
V gene: TRBV7-9
clone size: .
D gene: TRBD1
CDR3 protein: CASSHGDRASYGYTF
CDR3 DNA: TGTGCCAGCAGCCACGGGGACAGGGCCTCCTATGGCTACACCTTC

J gene: TRBJ2-3
V gene: TRBV6-1
clone size: .
D gene: TRBD1
CDR3 protein: CASSDWTGGKDTQYF
CDR3 DNA: TGTGCCAGCAGTGATTGGACAGGGGGCAAGGATACGCAGTATTTT

J gene: TRBJ1-1
V gene: TRBV11-2
clone size: .
D gene: .
CDR3 protein: CASRWDTPNTEAFF
CDR3 DNA: TGTGCCAGCAGATGGGACACCCCAAACACTGAAGCTTTCTTT

J gene: TRBJ2-7
V gene: TRBV11-2
clone size: few
D gene: .
CDR3 protein: CASSLARPIIYEQYF
CDR3 DNA: TGTGCCAGCAGCTTAGCCAGGCCGATTATATACGAGCAGTACTTC

J gene: TRBJ1-2
V gene: TRBV5-1
clone size: once
D gene: TRBD1
CDR3 protein: CASSLQGNYGYTF
CDR3 DNA: TGCGCCAGCAGCTTACAGGGGAACTATGGCTACACCTTC

J gene: TRBJ2-5
V gene: TRBV9
clone size: .
D gene: TRBD2
CDR3 protein: CASSENGLAGGFRETQYF
CDR3 DNA: TGTGCCAGCAGCGAGAACGGGCTAGCGGGGGGGTTTCGAGAGACCCAGTACTTC

J gene: TRBJ2-1
V gene: TRBV5-4
clone size: .
D gene: .
CDR3 protein: CASSGDPGPVSSEQFF
CDR3 DNA: TGTGCCAGCAGCGGGGACCCGGGGCCGGTTTCAAGTGAGCAGTTCTTC

J gene: TRBJ1-2
V gene: TRBV6-5
clone size: .
D gene: TRBD1
CDR3 protein: CASVGTGVYGYTF
CDR3 DNA: TGTGCCAGTGTGGGGACAGGGGTGTATGGCTACACCTTC

J gene: TRBJ1-1
V gene: TRBV7-2
clone size: .
D gene: .
CDR3 protein: CASRSDRVNTEAFF
CDR3 DNA: TGTGCCAGCAGATCGGACAGAGTGAACACTGAAGCTTTCTTT

J gene: TRBJ2-7
V gene: TRBV11-1
clone size: .
D gene: TRBD2
CDR3 protein: CASSLAPGLAPGEQYF
CDR3 DNA: TGTGCCAGCAGCTTAGCCCCGGGACTAGCGCCGGGTGAGCAGTACTTC

J gene: TRBJ1-1
V gene: TRBV4-2
clone size: .
D gene: .
CDR3 protein: CASSRRGEPSSGNTEAFF
CDR3 DNA: TGTGCCAGCAGCCGCCGAGGGGAACCCTCGAGTGGGAACACTGAAGCTTTCTTT

J gene: TRBJ2-2
V gene: TRBV5-1
clone size: .
D gene: .
CDR3 protein: CASSLGVGPAVAGELFF
CDR3 DNA: TGCGCCAGCAGCTTGGGCGTGGGACCGGCGGTAGCCGGGGAGCTGTTTTTT

J gene: TRBJ1-4
V gene: TRBV29-1
clone size: .
D gene: .
CDR3 protein: CSVDLGPYNEKLFF
CDR3 DNA: TGCAGCGTTGACTTGGGACCGTATAATGAAAAACTGTTTTTT

J gene: TRBJ1-5
V gene: TRBV7-8
clone size: .
D gene: TRBD1
CDR3 protein: CASSVLGRQGVQPQHF
CDR3 DNA: TGTGCCAGCAGCGTCCTTGGTCGACAGGGCGTTCAGCCCCAGCATTTT

J gene: TRBJ1-2
V gene: TRBV7-2
clone size: .
D gene: .
CDR3 protein: CASRRNGGDYGYTF
CDR3 DNA: TGTGCCAGCAGACGAAACGGGGGTGACTATGGCTACACCTTC

J gene: TRBJ1-5
V gene: TRBV2
clone size: .
D gene: .
CDR3 protein: CASKSVGASQPQHF
CDR3 DNA: TGTGCCAGCAAGTCGGTGGGGGCTAGCCAGCCCCAGCATTTT

J gene: TRBJ2-2
V gene: TRBV7-8
clone size: once
D gene: TRBD1
CDR3 protein: CASSSEGTVNTGELFF
CDR3 DNA: TGTGCCAGCAGCTCTGAAGGGACAGTTAACACCGGGGAGCTGTTTTTT

J gene: TRBJ1-1
V gene: TRBV5-1
clone size: .
D gene: TRBD1
CDR3 protein: CASSFGGQGAPAEAFF
CDR3 DNA: TGCGCCAGCAGCTTCGGGGGACAGGGGGCGCCTGCTGAAGCTTTCTTT

J gene: TRBJ1-2
V gene: TRBV19
clone size: .
D gene: TRBD1
CDR3 protein: CASGTQGAPNYGYTF
CDR3 DNA: TGTGCCAGTGGCACTCAGGGGGCTCCTAACTATGGCTACACCTTC

J gene: TRBJ1-1
V gene: TRBV19
clone size: .
D gene: .
CDR3 protein: CASSIEGLNTEAFF
CDR3 DNA: TGTGCCAGTAGTATCGAAGGGTTGAACACTGAAGCTTTCTTT

J gene: TRBJ1-2
V gene: TRBV7-2
clone size: once
D gene: TRBD1
CDR3 protein: CASSTFTGGRGYTF
CDR3 DNA: TGTGCCAGCAGCACCTTTACAGGGGGACGTGGCTACACCTTC

J gene: TRBJ1-2
V gene: TRBV6-5
clone size: .
D gene: .
CDR3 protein: CASSYLGLYGYTF
CDR3 DNA: TGTGCCAGCAGTTACCTCGGATTGTATGGCTACACCTTC

J gene: TRBJ1-6
V gene: TRBV7-2
clone size: .
D gene: .
CDR3 protein: CASRRGGGSYNSPLHF
CDR3 DNA: TGTGCCAGCAGACGCGGGGGCGGCTCCTATAATTCACCCCTCCACTTT

J gene: TRBJ1-2
V gene: TRBV6-2/TRBV6-3
clone size: .
D gene: .
CDR3 protein: CASSYPKKSPYGYTF
CDR3 DNA: TGTGCCAGCAGTTACCCTAAGAAGAGCCCCTATGGCTACACCTTC

J gene: TRBJ2-2
V gene: TRBV2
clone size: .
D gene: .
CDR3 protein: CASSFSGPGGGELFF
CDR3 DNA: TGTGCCAGCAGCTTTTCAGGACCCGGGGGCGGGGAGCTGTTTTTT

J gene: TRBJ2-7
V gene: TRBV5-1
clone size: .
D gene: .
CDR3 protein: CASSLDRVSYEQYF
CDR3 DNA: TGCGCCAGCAGCTTGGATCGGGTATCCTACGAGCAGTACTTC

J gene: TRBJ1-1
V gene: TRBV5-4
clone size: .
D gene: .
CDR3 protein: CASSLVKGSDTEAFF
CDR3 DNA: TGTGCCAGCAGCTTGGTGAAGGGGTCTGACACTGAAGCTTTCTTT

J gene: TRBJ2-7
V gene: TRBV7-2
clone size: .
D gene: .
CDR3 protein: CASSLKGLSTGEQYF
CDR3 DNA: TGTGCCAGCAGCTTAAAGGGCTTATCTACTGGAGAGCAGTACTTC

J gene: TRBJ1-3
V gene: TRBV10-3
clone size: .
D gene: .
CDR3 protein: CAISESGVLSGNTIYF
CDR3 DNA: TGTGCCATCAGTGAGTCAGGCGTTCTCTCTGGAAACACCATATATTTT

J gene: TRBJ2-7
V gene: TRBV27
clone size: .
D gene: TRBD1
CDR3 protein: CASSFVRGHEQYF
CDR3 DNA: TGTGCCAGCAGTTTTGTCAGGGGGCACGAGCAGTACTTC

J gene: TRBJ1-2
V gene: TRBV12-3/TRBV12-4
clone size: .
D gene: .
CDR3 protein: CASSPLQGFGYTF
CDR3 DNA: TGTGCCAGCAGTCCTCTACAGGGATTTGGCTACACCTTC

J gene: TRBJ2-3
V gene: TRBV7-9
clone size: .
D gene: .
CDR3 protein: CASSLVGDTQYF
CDR3 DNA: TGTGCCAGCAGCTTAGTAGGGGATACGCAGTATTTT

J gene: TRBJ1-2
V gene: TRBV4-2
clone size: .
D gene: .
CDR3 protein: CASGPGTGYGYTF
CDR3 DNA: TGTGCCAGCGGTCCCGGGACTGGCTATGGCTACACCTTC

J gene: TRBJ2-7
V gene: TRBV11-2
clone size: .
D gene: .
CDR3 protein: CASSLTPLVEQYF
CDR3 DNA: TGTGCCAGCAGCTTGACCCCGCTTGTCGAGCAGTACTTC

J gene: TRBJ1-1
V gene: TRBV11-3
clone size: .
D gene: .
CDR3 protein: CASSLLKGGEAFF
CDR3 DNA: TGTGCCAGCAGCTTACTCAAGGGAGGGGAAGCTTTCTTT

J gene: TRBJ1-5
V gene: TRBV2
clone size: .
D gene: .
CDR3 protein: CASRGDVPSNQPQHF
CDR3 DNA: TGTGCCAGCAGGGGGGACGTTCCAAGCAATCAGCCCCAGCATTTT

J gene: TRBJ1-4
V gene: TRBV7-2
clone size: .
D gene: .
CDR3 protein: CASSLAAGAREKLFF
CDR3 DNA: TGTGCCAGCAGCTTAGCGGCGGGGGCTCGGGAAAAACTGTTTTTT

J gene: TRBJ2-5
V gene: TRBV7-2
clone size: .
D gene: TRBD1
CDR3 protein: CASSSGQGQAQTQYF
CDR3 DNA: TGTGCCAGCAGCTCGGGACAGGGACAAGCCCAGACCCAGTACTTC

J gene: TRBJ1-2
V gene: TRBV30
clone size: .
D gene: TRBD1
CDR3 protein: CALGQGSTSYGYTF
CDR3 DNA: TGTGCCCTTGGACAGGGATCGACTTCTTATGGCTACACCTTC

J gene: TRBJ2-7
V gene: TRBV19
clone size: few
D gene: .
CDR3 protein: CASSILRGYEQYF
CDR3 DNA: TGTGCCAGTAGTATACTCCGAGGATACGAGCAGTACTTC

J gene: TRBJ2-1
V gene: TRBV6-2/TRBV6-3
clone size: .
D gene: TRBD2
CDR3 protein: CASGNSGLENEQFF
CDR3 DNA: TGTGCCAGCGGTAACTCGGGACTAGAGAATGAGCAGTTCTTC

J gene: TRBJ1-1
V gene: TRBV5-1
clone size: .
D gene: TRBD1
CDR3 protein: CASSPLPGTAGNTEAFF
CDR3 DNA: TGCGCCAGCAGCCCTCTCCCAGGGACAGCAGGCAACACTGAAGCTTTCTTT

J gene: TRBJ1-6
V gene: TRBV27
clone size: .
D gene: .
CDR3 protein: CASSRRDESPLHF
CDR3 DNA: TGTGCCAGCAGCCGTCGGGACGAATCACCCCTCCACTTT

J gene: TRBJ2-7
V gene: TRBV11-2
clone size: .
D gene: TRBD1
CDR3 protein: CASSLAAGTGDEQYF
CDR3 DNA: TGTGCCAGCAGCTTAGCGGCAGGGACAGGGGACGAGCAGTACTTC

J gene: TRBJ1-1
V gene: TRBV6-5
clone size: .
D gene: TRBD1
CDR3 protein: CASSRQGSGGTEAFF
CDR3 DNA: TGTGCCAGCAGTCGACAGGGTTCGGGAGGCACTGAAGCTTTCTTT

J gene: TRBJ1-3
V gene: TRBV5-1
clone size: .
D gene: .
CDR3 protein: CASSLMQGNTIYF
CDR3 DNA: TGCGCCAGCAGCTTGATGCAGGGAAACACCATATATTTT

J gene: TRBJ1-1
V gene: TRBV10-1
clone size: .
D gene: .
CDR3 protein: CASSFDRQHTEAFF
CDR3 DNA: TGCGCCAGCAGTTTCGACCGCCAACACACTGAAGCTTTCTTT

J gene: TRBJ1-1
V gene: TRBV29-1
clone size: .
D gene: TRBD1
CDR3 protein: CSVVPGGAAFF
CDR3 DNA: TGCAGCGTTGTCCCAGGGGGCGCAGCTTTCTTT

J gene: TRBJ1-5
V gene: TRBV5-4
clone size: .
D gene: .
CDR3 protein: CASSLSGSDQPQHF
CDR3 DNA: TGTGCCAGCAGCTTGTCAGGGAGCGATCAGCCCCAGCATTTT

J gene: TRBJ1-1
V gene: TRBV30
clone size: .
D gene: .
CDR3 protein: CAWSRSPKGAFF
CDR3 DNA: TGTGCCTGGAGCCGGTCCCCAAAGGGAGCTTTCTTT

J gene: TRBJ2-7
V gene: TRBV3-1/TRBV3-2
clone size: .
D gene: .
CDR3 protein: CASSHGYEQYF
CDR3 DNA: TGTGCCAGCAGCCACGGCTACGAGCAGTACTTC

J gene: TRBJ2-7
V gene: TRBV12-3/TRBV12-4
clone size: .
D gene: .
CDR3 protein: CASSLDTYEQYF
CDR3 DNA: TGTGCCAGCAGTTTAGACACCTACGAGCAGTACTTC

J gene: TRBJ1-3
V gene: TRBV4-3
clone size: .
D gene: .
CDR3 protein: CASSQWTGPSGNTIYF
CDR3 DNA: TGCGCCAGCAGCCAGTGGACCGGACCCTCTGGAAACACCATATATTTT

J gene: TRBJ2-7
V gene: TRBV7-6
clone size: once
D gene: .
CDR3 protein: CASSPGWGRTYEQYF
CDR3 DNA: TGTGCCAGCAGCCCAGGGTGGGGCAGAACCTACGAGCAGTACTTC

J gene: TRBJ1-3
V gene: TRBV19
clone size: .
D gene: .
CDR3 protein: CASSVSGSSGNTIYF
CDR3 DNA: TGTGCCAGTAGTGTATCAGGGAGCTCTGGAAACACCATATATTTT

J gene: TRBJ1-5
V gene: TRBV11-3
clone size: .
D gene: TRBD1
CDR3 protein: CASSLPRQGHQPQHF
CDR3 DNA: TGTGCCAGCAGCTTACCCCGACAGGGACATCAGCCCCAGCATTTT

J gene: TRBJ2-5
V gene: TRBV6-4
clone size: .
D gene: .
CDR3 protein: CASISRESQETQYF
CDR3 DNA: TGTGCCAGCATTTCCAGGGAATCGCAAGAGACCCAGTACTTC